Sequencing of this T cell receptor (beta chain) was carried out in a study of T cells in Graves' hyperthyroidism and ophthalmopathy. Study details: Peripheral blood samples were taken at initial diagnosis, prior to any treatment.

General observations from the study: The model predicted ophthalmopathy a median roughly 6.5 months before onset.

This clonotype was detected once. Its antigen remains unknown. Diagnostic assessment was based on clinical symptoms, serum thyroxine and TRAb, thyroid ultrasound and orbital computed tomography. PBMCs stemmed from 10 ml fresh peripheral blood. RNA transcripts provided the source from which TCR beta CDR3 regions were amplified. First-round RT-PCR with HTBI primers amplified the TCR CDR3 region. TCRdb recomputed calls from the multiplex PCR reads with MiXCR, one row per CDR3 protein. This table has 250,000 to 300,000 distinct CDR3 sequences, about 19% appearing once. This CDR3 is 15 amino acids long. After removal of 1 base from V and 0 bases from J, the junction contained 2 bases not matched to a gene. Germline V lookup: CDR1 SGHTA, CDR2 FQGNSA.

Source material: blood. This sequence originates from a man in his fifties or sixties with Graves' ophthalmopathy. The chain recombines TRBV7-2 with TRBJ2-7, with 8 bases aligning to TRBD2. The CDR3 loop reads CASSLGAGVSYEQYF. For the CDR3, the DNA is TGTGCCAGCAGCTTAGGAGCGGGAGTCTCCTACGAGCAGTACTTC.